The clone carrying this T cell receptor beta chain occurred once. Its specificity is unknown. Germline loops: CDR1 MDHEN, CDR2 SYDVKM. V shed 6 bases and J 7 bases; nucleotides not matched to a gene: 8. This CDR3 comprises 15 residues. Using immunoSEQ multiplex PCR, the repertoire was profiled, and TCRdb retains in-frame clones only, with some absent. This repertoire shows tens of thousands of clones, approximately 88% found once; its top ten account for around 1.4%. The record originates from a study of T cell responses to AZD1222 COVID-19 vaccine. Study results and caveats: Baseline serostatus was positive in only a handful of AZD1222 recipients. Rises in breadth and depth of Spike-specific TCRs came after two AZD1222 doses.

The sequencing used peripheral blood, collected on day 0 of AZD1222 vaccination. This clonotype was obtained from an adult in good health. The J gene is TRBJ1-4, the V gene TRBV28, with TRBD1 identical over 10 bases. This chain's CDR3 is CASSPRTGGGEKLFF. The CDR3 DNA reads as TGTGCCAGCAGCCCCCGGACAGGGGGTGGTGAAAAACTGTTTTTT.